Following are 20 T cell receptor beta chains from one sample sequenced in a study of T cells in Graves' hyperthyroidism and ophthalmopathy. TCR beta CDR3 sequences were amplified from RNA transcripts. Initially, a first-round RT-PCR of the TCR CDR3 employed the HTBI primer set. TCRdb independently ran MiXCR on the multiplex PCR reads; one entry per CDR3 protein. The sample holds roughly 350,000 distinct CDR3 sequences, about 14% seen once. The sample consisted of blood. Receptor source: a woman aged 25-40 years with Graves' ophthalmopathy.

This clonotype came up many times. The V and J genes are TRBV13 and TRBJ2-5; 10 nucleotides line up with TRBD1. Trimming cost V 3 bases and J 8 bases; bases outside gene matches: 9. There are 15 residues in the CDR3. Germline CDR1 and CDR2: PRHDT and FYEKMQ (reference sequence). The chain's CDR3 is CASSFPTGGEETQYF. The CDR3 DNA reads as TGTGCCAGCAGCTTCCCGACAGGGGGCGAGGAAACCCAGTACTTC.

The table lists this clonotype with many counts. V usage is TRBV11-2 and J usage is TRBJ1-3; D is uncertain. From germline, CDR1 is SGHAT and CDR2 FQNNGV. The V end lost 6 bases, the J end lost 0 bases, and 24 bases lay between the germline ends. The CDR3 runs 19 residues. CDR3 in DNA: TGTGCCAGCAGGACGGATCAGGAATATAAGACTAGCTCTGGAAACACCATATATTTT. This encodes CASRTDQEYKTSSGNTIYF.

This clonotype has a count of ten or more. This chain uses TRBV3-1 with TRBJ2-5; TRBD2 matches at 12 bases. J gave up 3 bases and V 5 bases, and 10 bases lay outside the gene matches. This CDR3 is 17 amino acids long. The germline CDR1 and CDR2 sequences are LGHDT and YNNKEL (reference sequence). The CDR3 DNA is TGTGCCAGCAGCTCAAGGGAGACTAGCGGGGGAGAAGAGACCCAGTACTTC. Translating gives CASSSRETSGGEETQYF.

There are a few counts of this clonotype. The chain employs TRBV15 and TRBJ1-5; 8 positions match TRBD1. Germline trimming cut 3 bases from V and 2 bases from J; bases unmatched to any gene: 6. Germline V gene sequence: CDR1 LNHNV, CDR2 YYDKDF (reference sequence). This CDR3 is 16 amino acids long. This chain's CDR3 is CATSRDRVGGNQPQHF. The CDR3 DNA is TGTGCCACCAGCAGGGACAGGGTGGGGGGCAATCAGCCCCAGCATTTT.

This clonotype showed up just once. One base away lies a much larger clone, so this may be a sequencing read error. DNA for the CDR3: TGTGCCAGCAGTAAAAACTGGGCCAGAGTGAACACTGAAGCTTTCTTT. Residues: CASSKNWARVNTEAFF. The gene calls are TRBV27 and TRBJ1-1; D gene ambiguous. The V end was cut by 5 bases, the J end by 0 bases, with 16 bases between. The length of the CDR3 is 16 residues. Germline V gives CDR1 MNHEY, CDR2 SMNVEV (reference sequence).

This clonotype has ten or more counts. The J gene is TRBJ1-5, the V gene TRBV28; unclear D gene. CDR1 and CDR2 (germline): MDHEN, SYDVKM. The CDR3 extends over 16 amino acids. Deletions cut 6 bases from V and 6 bases from J, with 21 bases between. CDR3 sequence (DNA): TGTGCCAGCAGAACTTCGGGAAACCTCTTGCCTCAGCCCCAGCATTTT. Its translation: CASRTSGNLLPQPQHF.

This clonotype showed up many times. The rearrangement links TRBV28 to TRBJ2-7; possible D gene TRBD2, 5 bases. The CDR3 is 13 residues long. V dropped 5 bases and J dropped 4 bases, with 12 bases sitting between them. The germline CDR1 and CDR2 sequences are MDHEN and SYDVKM. The CDR3 bases are TGTGCCAGCAGTCTCACCGGGATTTACGAGCAGTACTTC. Its translation: CASSLTGIYEQYF.

This clonotype was counted many times. The chain uses TRBV11-2 and TRBJ2-4, with a weak D call TRBD1 (5 bases). V was pared by 2 bases and J by 0 bases, with 14 bases between. CDR1 and CDR2 (germline): SGHAT, FQNNGV. The CDR3 loop spans 17 amino acids. The CDR3 loop reads CASSLFSGSGAKNIQYF. The DNA for the CDR3 is TGTGCCAGCAGCTTATTCTCAGGGTCGGGAGCCAAAAACATTCAGTACTTC.

In its sample, this clonotype was seen a few times. The rearrangement joins TRBV12-3 or TRBV12-4 to TRBJ2-1; 14 nucleotides line up with TRBD2. J lost 1 base, V lost 2 bases, and 13 bases had no gene match. The CDR3 totals 21 residues. CDR3 DNA: TGTGCCAGCAGTTTAAGCACCCCGGGACTAGCGGGAGTTGGGTCCTACAATGAGCAGTTCTTC. This gives the protein CASSLSTPGLAGVGSYNEQFF.

This clonotype was picked up many times. The V gene is TRBV25-1, the J gene TRBJ2-1; D is perhaps TRBD1 (6 bases). V shed 6 bases and J shed 4 bases, with 10 bases lying between them. This CDR3 is 13 amino acids long. Germline V gene sequence: CDR1 MGHDK, CDR2 SYGVNS. The CDR3 DNA sequence: TGTGCCAGCAGACAGGGAAAATACAATGAGCAGTTCTTC. Its translation is CASRQGKYNEQFF.

This clonotype was found many times. This sequence joins TRBV27 and TRBJ2-2; D might be TRBD2 (6 bases). Looked up from germline, CDR1 is MNHEY and CDR2 is SMNVEV (reference sequence). V was pared by 8 bases and J by 0 bases, with 10 bases between. The CDR3 contains 14 residues. The CDR3 nucleotides read TGTGCCAGCGTCGGACTAACGAACACCGGGGAGCTGTTTTTT. Its translation is CASVGLTNTGELFF.

This clonotype was found a few times. The chain recombines TRBV27 with TRBJ2-7; 8 positions agree with TRBD2. Losses at the gene ends were 2 bases for V and 1 base for J; bases not matched to a gene: 4. In germline, CDR1 is MNHEY, CDR2 SMNVEV (reference sequence). The CDR3 totals 15 residues. CDR3 sequence: CASSLKGLDSYEQYF. The CDR3 nucleotides read TGTGCCAGCAGTTTAAAGGGACTAGATTCCTACGAGCAGTACTTC.

This clonotype was seen repeatedly, ten times or more. The V gene is TRBV7-9, the J gene TRBJ2-5; D call uncertain. In germline, CDR1 is SEHNR, CDR2 FQNEAQ (reference sequence). V was trimmed by 2 bases and J by 5 bases, leaving 6 bases between them. The CDR3 runs 12 residues. The CDR3 DNA is TGTGCCAGCAGCTTAAATGGCGAGACCCAGTACTTC. Residues: CASSLNGETQYF.

This clonotype has a handful of counts. This chain joins TRBV24-1 and TRBJ2-7; D is undetermined. Trimming took 4 bases from V and 0 from J, leaving 6 bases between them. The CDR3 contains 13 residues. CDR1 KGHDR and CDR2 SFDVKD come from the germline V gene. CDR3 coding DNA: TGTGCCACCAGTGAAACCTTCTCCTACGAGCAGTACTTC. Translating it yields CATSETFSYEQYF.

This clonotype was seen ten or more times. V gene TRBV27 combines with J gene TRBJ2-6; 8 nucleotides agree with TRBD1. With 2 bases clipped from V and 0 bases from J, the junction kept 6 bases outside the gene matches. This CDR3 has 18 amino acids. Germline CDR1 reads MNHEY; CDR2 reads SMNVEV (reference sequence). The CDR3 sequence is CASSLGRGTGSGANVLTF. The DNA of the CDR3 is TGTGCCAGCAGTTTAGGCCGTGGGACAGGCTCTGGGGCCAACGTCCTGACTTTC.

This clonotype was detected a few times. This chain joins TRBV28 and TRBJ2-7; weak D call: TRBD1 (6 bases). V lost 7 bases and J 4 bases, leaving 11 bases between the germline ends. The length of the CDR3 is 12 residues. Germline assignment: CDR1 MDHEN and CDR2 SYDVKM. The CDR3 DNA follows: TGTGCCAGCACTACAGGGTCTTACGAGCAGTACTTC. It yields the protein CASTTGSYEQYF. The entire variable domain, with the rest obtained from reference TRBV28 and TRBJ2-7, is as follows: DVKVTQSSRYLVKRTGEKVFLECVQDMDHENMFWYRQDPGLGLRLIYFSYDVKMKEKGDIPEGYSVSREKKERFSLILESASTNQTSMYLCASTTGSYEQYFGPGTRLTVT.

The sample holds many counts of this clonotype. The chain joins TRBV20-1 to TRBJ2-1; the match to TRBD2 covers 14 bases. After removal of 7 bases from V and 7 bases from J, the junction contained 6 bases not matched to a gene. The CDR3 totals 14 residues. Germline CDR1 and CDR2: DFQATT and SNEGSKA (reference sequence). CDR3 sequence reads: CSVAWTSGGNEQFF. The CDR3 nucleotides read TGCAGTGTCGCTTGGACTAGCGGGGGGAATGAGCAGTTCTTC.

In its sample, this clonotype was seen a few times. This chain links TRBV12-3 or TRBV12-4 with TRBJ2-7; weak D call: TRBD2 (6 bases). V shed 6 bases and J shed 2 bases, with 11 bases lying between them. The CDR3 is 13 residues long. The CDR3: CASRPGSTYEQYF. As DNA, the CDR3 is TGTGCCAGCAGACCCGGGAGTACCTACGAGCAGTACTTC.

This clonotype turned up a few times. The chain uses TRBV7-8 and TRBJ1-2; D gene unclear. V was clipped by 1 base and J by 10 bases, with 10 bases between them. The CDR3 has 12 residues. CDR1 is SGHVS, CDR2 FQNEAQ, per germline. CDR3 DNA: TGTGCCAGCAGCTTAGACAGCTTCGACTACACCTTC. Protein product: CASSLDSFDYTF.

This clonotype has only a few counts. The chain links TRBV4-2 to TRBJ2-7, with unresolved D. CDR3 size: 16 residues. V lost 0 bases to trimming and J lost 0 bases, with 12 bases between them. From germline, CDR1 is LGHNA and CDR2 YNFKEQ. The CDR3 reads CASSQDRGGYSYEQYF. CDR3 coding DNA: TGTGCCAGCAGCCAAGATCGTGGCGGCTACTCCTACGAGCAGTACTTC.